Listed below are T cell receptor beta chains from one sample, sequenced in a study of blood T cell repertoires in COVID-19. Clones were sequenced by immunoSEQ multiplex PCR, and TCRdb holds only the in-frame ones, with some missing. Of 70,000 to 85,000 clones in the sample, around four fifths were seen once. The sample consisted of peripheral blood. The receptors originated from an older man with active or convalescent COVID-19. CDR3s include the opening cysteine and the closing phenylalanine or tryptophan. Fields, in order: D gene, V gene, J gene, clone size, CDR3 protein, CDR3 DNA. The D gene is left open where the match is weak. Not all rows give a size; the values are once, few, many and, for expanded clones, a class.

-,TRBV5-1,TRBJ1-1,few,CASSPGQGSNTEAFF,TGCGCCAGCAGCCCCGGGCAGGGGTCAAACACTGAAGCTTTCTTT
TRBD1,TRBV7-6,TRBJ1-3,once,CASSPRTGNGNTIYF,TGTGCCAGCAGCCCCAGGACAGGGAATGGAAACACCATATATTTT
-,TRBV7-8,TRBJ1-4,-,CASSLDREFREKLFF,TGTGCCAGCAGCTTAGACAGGGAGTTCCGTGAAAAACTGTTTTTT
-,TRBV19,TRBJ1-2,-,CASSIQGAQAPYGYTF,TGTGCCAGTAGTATCCAAGGGGCTCAGGCCCCTTATGGCTACACCTTC
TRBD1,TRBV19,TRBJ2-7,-,CASSIAGTGGFNEQYF,TGTGCCAGTAGTATAGCCGGGACAGGGGGCTTCAACGAGCAGTACTTC
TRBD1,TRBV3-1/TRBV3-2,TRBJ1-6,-,CASSQAGQGYNSPLHF,TGTGCCAGCAGCCAAGCCGGACAGGGGTATAATTCACCCCTCCACTTT
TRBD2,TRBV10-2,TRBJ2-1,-,CASRWDYRTAEQFF,TGCGCCAGCAGGTGGGACTACCGGACGGCTGAGCAGTTCTTC
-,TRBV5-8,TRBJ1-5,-,CASSRRSNQPQHF,TGTGCCAGCAGCCGGAGGAGCAATCAGCCCCAGCATTTT
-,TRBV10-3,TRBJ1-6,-,CAISERQDGRSPLHF,TGTGCCATCAGTGAGCGACAGGACGGTCGTTCACCCCTCCACTTT
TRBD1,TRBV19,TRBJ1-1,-,CASSIDPRTGGFLGEAFF,TGTGCCAGTAGTATAGATCCGCGGACAGGGGGCTTCTTAGGTGAAGCTTTCTTT
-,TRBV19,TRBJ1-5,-,CASSSQGIQQPQHF,TGTGCCAGTAGTAGCCAGGGGATACAGCAGCCCCAGCATTTT
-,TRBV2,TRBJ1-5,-,CASSEATGEQPQHF,TGTGCCAGCAGTGAAGCCACGGGGGAACAGCCCCAGCATTTT
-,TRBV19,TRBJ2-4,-,CASSTTGIGNIQYF,TGTGCCAGTAGTACCACAGGGATCGGTAACATTCAGTACTTC
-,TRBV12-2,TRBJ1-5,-,CASRLGVNPGQGRSLSNQPQHF,TGTGCAAGTCGCCTCGGGGTCAACCCGGGACAGGGGAGGAGCCTCTCCAATCAGCCCCAGCATTTT
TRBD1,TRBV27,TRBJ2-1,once,CASRRQGNEQFF,TGTGCCAGCAGAAGACAGGGTAATGAGCAGTTCTTC
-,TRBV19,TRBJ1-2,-,CASSHAGGGYGYTF,TGTGCCAGTAGCCATGCGGGGGGCGGCTATGGCTACACCTTC
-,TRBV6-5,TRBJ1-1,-,CASSRTYTNTEAFF,TGTGCCAGCAGTCGAACATATACGAACACTGAAGCTTTCTTT
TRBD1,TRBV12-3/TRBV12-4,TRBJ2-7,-,CASSSGQVGEQYF,TGTGCCAGCAGTAGCGGACAGGTAGGCGAGCAGTACTTC
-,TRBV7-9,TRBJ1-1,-,CASSLAGAWGPEAFF,TGTGCCAGCAGCTTAGCAGGGGCCTGGGGGCCTGAAGCTTTCTTT
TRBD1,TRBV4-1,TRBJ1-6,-,CASSQPPGQLASPLHF,TGCGCCAGCAGCCAACCGCCGGGACAGTTGGCTTCACCCCTCCACTTT
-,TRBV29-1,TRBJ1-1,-,CSAAHYGNTEAFF,TGCAGCGCCGCTCATTACGGGAACACTGAAGCTTTCTTT
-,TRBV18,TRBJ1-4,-,CASSLDSPTNEKLFF,TGTGCCAGCTCACTCGACAGTCCAACTAATGAAAAACTGTTTTTT
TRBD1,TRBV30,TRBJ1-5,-,CAWRTGGENQPQHF,TGTGCCTGGAGGACAGGGGGCGAGAATCAGCCCCAGCATTTT
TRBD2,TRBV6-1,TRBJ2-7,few,CASEGTSVYEQYF,TGTGCCAGCGAAGGGACTAGCGTGTACGAGCAGTACTTC
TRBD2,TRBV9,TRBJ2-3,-,CASSVTSGSVTDTQYF,TGTGCCAGCAGCGTGACTAGCGGGAGTGTCACAGATACGCAGTATTTT
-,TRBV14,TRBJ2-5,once,CASSSAGTQYF,TGTGCCAGCAGCTCCGCAGGGACCCAGTACTTC
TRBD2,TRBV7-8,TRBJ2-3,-,CASSIRTSGGSDTQYF,TGTGCCAGCAGCATTAGGACTAGCGGGGGTTCAGATACGCAGTATTTT
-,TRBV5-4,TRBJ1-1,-,CASSLGQWNTEAFF,TGTGCCAGCAGCTTGGGACAGTGGAACACTGAAGCTTTCTTT
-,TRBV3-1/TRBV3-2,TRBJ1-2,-,CASSQDQRGYGYTF,TGTGCCAGCAGCCAAGATCAAAGGGGATATGGCTACACCTTC
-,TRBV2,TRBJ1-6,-,CASSERGQGTSPLHF,TGTGCCAGCAGTGAAAGGGGACAAGGCACTTCACCCCTCCACTTT
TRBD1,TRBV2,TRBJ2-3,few,CASKNRDRPSADTQYF,TGTGCCAGCAAAAATCGGGACAGGCCCTCGGCGGATACGCAGTATTTT
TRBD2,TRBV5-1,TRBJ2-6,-,CASSLGLAGDSGANVLTF,TGCGCCAGCAGCTTGGGACTAGCGGGGGACTCTGGGGCCAACGTCCTGACTTTC
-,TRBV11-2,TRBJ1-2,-,CASSLAQGTDGYTF,TGTGCCAGCAGCTTAGCCCAGGGAACAGATGGCTACACCTTC
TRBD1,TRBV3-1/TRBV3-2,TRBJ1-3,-,CASGQGAGNTIYF,TGTGCCAGCGGACAGGGAGCCGGAAACACCATATATTTT
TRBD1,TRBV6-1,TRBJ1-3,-,CASSETGSLSGNTIYF,TGTGCCAGCAGTGAGACAGGGTCCCTCTCTGGAAACACCATATATTTT
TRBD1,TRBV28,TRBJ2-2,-,CASRTGGLNTGELFF,TGTGCCAGCAGGACAGGGGGGTTGAACACCGGGGAGCTGTTTTTT
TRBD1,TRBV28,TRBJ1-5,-,CASSSGTGLRNQPQHF,TGTGCCAGCAGTTCCGGGACAGGGCTTCGCAATCAGCCCCAGCATTTT
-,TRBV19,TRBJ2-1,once,CASSGAPRTLFF,TGTGCCAGTAGTGGGGCCCCGCGGACCCTCTTCTTC
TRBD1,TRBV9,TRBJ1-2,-,CASSKEGAPNYGYTF,TGTGCCAGCAGCAAAGAGGGGGCGCCCAACTATGGCTACACCTTC
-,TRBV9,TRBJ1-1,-,CATKPGDTEAFF,TGTGCCACTAAACCAGGGGACACTGAAGCTTTCTTT
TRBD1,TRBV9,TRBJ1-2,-,CASSAQTGYAVGYTF,TGTGCCAGCAGCGCACAGACAGGGTATGCTGTTGGCTACACCTTC
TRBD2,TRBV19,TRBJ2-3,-,CASRGLAEITDTQYF,TGTGCCAGTAGGGGACTAGCGGAGATCACAGATACGCAGTATTTT
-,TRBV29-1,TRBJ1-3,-,CSAGVWGNTIYF,TGCAGCGCAGGGGTTTGGGGAAACACCATATATTTT
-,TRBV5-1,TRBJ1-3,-,CASSSSVGNTIYF,TGCGCCAGCAGCTCCTCGGTTGGAAACACCATATATTTT
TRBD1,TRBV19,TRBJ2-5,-,CASSKTGEETQYF,TGTGCCAGTAGTAAGACAGGGGAAGAGACCCAGTACTTC
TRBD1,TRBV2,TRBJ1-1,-,CASTRTGRVTEAFF,TGTGCCAGCACCCGGACAGGGCGGGTCACTGAAGCTTTCTTT
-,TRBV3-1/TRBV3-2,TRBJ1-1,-,CASSFALRDKAFF,TGTGCCAGCAGCTTTGCCCTCCGGGACAAAGCTTTCTTT
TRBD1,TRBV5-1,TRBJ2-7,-,CASTPGQGFYEQYF,TGCGCCAGCACTCCGGGACAGGGCTTCTACGAGCAGTACTTC